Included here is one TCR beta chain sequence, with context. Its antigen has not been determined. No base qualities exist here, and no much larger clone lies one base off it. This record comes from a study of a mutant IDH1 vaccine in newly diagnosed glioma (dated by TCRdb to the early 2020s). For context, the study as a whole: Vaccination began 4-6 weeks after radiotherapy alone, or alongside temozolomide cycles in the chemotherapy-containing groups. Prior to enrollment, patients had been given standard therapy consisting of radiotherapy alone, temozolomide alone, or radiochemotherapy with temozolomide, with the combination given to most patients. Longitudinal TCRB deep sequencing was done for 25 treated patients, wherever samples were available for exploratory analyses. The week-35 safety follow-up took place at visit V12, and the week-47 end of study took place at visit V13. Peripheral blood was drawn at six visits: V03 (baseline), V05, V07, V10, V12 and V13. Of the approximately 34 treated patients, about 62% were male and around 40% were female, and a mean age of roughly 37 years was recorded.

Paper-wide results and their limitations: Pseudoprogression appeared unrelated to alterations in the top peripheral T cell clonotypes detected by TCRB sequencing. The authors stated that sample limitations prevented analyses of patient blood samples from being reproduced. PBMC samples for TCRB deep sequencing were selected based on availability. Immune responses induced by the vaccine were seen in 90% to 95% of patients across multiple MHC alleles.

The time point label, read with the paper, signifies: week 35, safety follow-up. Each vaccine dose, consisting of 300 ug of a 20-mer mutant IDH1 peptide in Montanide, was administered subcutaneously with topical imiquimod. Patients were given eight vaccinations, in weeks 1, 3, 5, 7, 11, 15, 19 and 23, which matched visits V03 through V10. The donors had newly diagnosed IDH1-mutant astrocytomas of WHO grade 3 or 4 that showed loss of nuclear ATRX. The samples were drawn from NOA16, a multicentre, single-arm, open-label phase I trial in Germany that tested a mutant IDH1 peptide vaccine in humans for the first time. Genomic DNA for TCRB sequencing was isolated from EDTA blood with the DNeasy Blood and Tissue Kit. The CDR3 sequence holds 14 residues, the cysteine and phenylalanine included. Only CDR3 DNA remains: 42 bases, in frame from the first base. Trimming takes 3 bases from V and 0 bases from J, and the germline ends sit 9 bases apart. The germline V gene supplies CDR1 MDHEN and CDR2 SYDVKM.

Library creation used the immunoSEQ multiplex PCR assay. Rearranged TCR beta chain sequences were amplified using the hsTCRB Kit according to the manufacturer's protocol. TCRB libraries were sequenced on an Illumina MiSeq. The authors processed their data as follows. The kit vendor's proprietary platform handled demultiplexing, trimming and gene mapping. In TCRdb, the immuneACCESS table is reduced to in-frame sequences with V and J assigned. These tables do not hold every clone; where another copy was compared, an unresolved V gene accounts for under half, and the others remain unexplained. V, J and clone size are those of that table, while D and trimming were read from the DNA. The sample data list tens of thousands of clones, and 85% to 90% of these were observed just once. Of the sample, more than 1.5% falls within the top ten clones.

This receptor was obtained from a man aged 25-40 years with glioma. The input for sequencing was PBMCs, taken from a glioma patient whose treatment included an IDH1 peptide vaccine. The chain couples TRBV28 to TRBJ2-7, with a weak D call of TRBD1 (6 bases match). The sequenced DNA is TGTGCCAGCAGTTTGACAGGATCCTCCTACGAGCAGTACTTC. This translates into CASSLTGSSYEQYF. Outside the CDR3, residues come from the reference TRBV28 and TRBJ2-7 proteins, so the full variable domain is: DVKVTQSSRYLVKRTGEKVFLECVQDMDHENMFWYRQDPGLGLRLIYFSYDVKMKEKGDIPEGYSVSREKKERFSLILESASTNQTSMYLCASSLTGSSYEQYFGPGTRLTVT.